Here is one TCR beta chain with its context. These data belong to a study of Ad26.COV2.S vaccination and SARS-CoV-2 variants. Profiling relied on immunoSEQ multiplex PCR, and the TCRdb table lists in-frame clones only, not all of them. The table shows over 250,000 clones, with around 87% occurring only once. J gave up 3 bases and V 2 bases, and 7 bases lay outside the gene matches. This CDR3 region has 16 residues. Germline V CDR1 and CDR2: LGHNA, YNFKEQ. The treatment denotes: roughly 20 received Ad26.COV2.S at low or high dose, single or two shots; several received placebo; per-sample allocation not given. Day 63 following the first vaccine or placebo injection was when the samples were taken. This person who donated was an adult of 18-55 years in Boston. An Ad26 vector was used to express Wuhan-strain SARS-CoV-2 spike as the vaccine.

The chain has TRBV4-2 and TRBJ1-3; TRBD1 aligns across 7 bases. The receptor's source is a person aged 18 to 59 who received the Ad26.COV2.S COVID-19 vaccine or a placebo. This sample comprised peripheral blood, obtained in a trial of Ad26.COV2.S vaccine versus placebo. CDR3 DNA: TGTGCCAGCAGCCAAAATGAGGGGGCGGGTGGAAACACCATATATTTT. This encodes CASSQNEGAGGNTIYF.